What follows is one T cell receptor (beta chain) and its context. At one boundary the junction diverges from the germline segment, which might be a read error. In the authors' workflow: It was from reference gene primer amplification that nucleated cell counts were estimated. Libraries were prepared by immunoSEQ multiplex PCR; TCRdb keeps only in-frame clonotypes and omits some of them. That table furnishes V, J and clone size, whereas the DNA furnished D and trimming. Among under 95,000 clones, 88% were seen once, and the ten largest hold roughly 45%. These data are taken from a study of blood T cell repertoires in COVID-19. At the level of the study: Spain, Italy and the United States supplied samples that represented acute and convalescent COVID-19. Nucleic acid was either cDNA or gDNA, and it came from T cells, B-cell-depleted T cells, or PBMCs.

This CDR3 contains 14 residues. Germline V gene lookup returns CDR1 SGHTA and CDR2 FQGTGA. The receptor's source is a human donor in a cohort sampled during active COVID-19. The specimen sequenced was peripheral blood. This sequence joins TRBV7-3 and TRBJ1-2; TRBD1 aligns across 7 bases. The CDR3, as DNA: TGTGCCAGCAGCCTAACTCAGGGGGGTTATGGCTACACCTTC. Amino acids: CASSLTQGGYGYTF.